This paragraph reports one TCR beta chain. Its antigen has not been determined. The sample holds no much larger clone one base away, and base qualities are not on file. From the cysteine up to the phenylalanine, the CDR3 has a length of 15 residues. Of the read, only the CDR3 DNA is kept; its 45 bases are in frame from base 1. V loses 5 bases at its end and J loses 5 bases; junction bases beyond the gene matches: 9. As encoded in the germline V gene, CDR1 is SGHTA while CDR2 is FQGTGA. This sample was taken from a study of T-cell reconstitution after alpha-beta-depleted transplantation in children (dated by TCRdb to 2016 to 2017). At the level of the whole study: T-cell immune reconstitution after TCRalphabeta/CD19-depleted allogeneic hematopoietic cell transplantation in children was quantitatively tracked in the study by means of TCR repertoire profiling. Overall study outcomes, separate from this receptor: Apparently early alphabetaT-cell count recovery about two months after transplant reportedly relied on only several hundred rapidly expanded clones derived from non-depleted graft cells. In some patients, high TCRbeta diversity at day 60 was attributed to recipient T cells and intrathymic progenitors that had survived conditioning. Over subsequent months, a decline in hyperexpanded clone frequencies was noted, and after one year, T-cell counts and TCRbeta diversity were mostly ascribed to newly produced T cells.

This sample's treatment or condition label indicates: allogeneic hematopoietic cell transplantation with graft depleted of TCRalphabeta T cells and CD19 B cells. Transplant recipients were children who received TCRalphabeta/CD19-depleted allogeneic hematopoietic cell grafts. The method was PCR. These reads were obtained on an Illumina HiSeq 2500. TCR libraries were prepared with molecular barcoding, using unique molecular identifiers to normalize TCRbeta repertoire quantification. Through fastp at Q25 and MiXCR, TCRdb rebuilt clones from the public reads, retaining in-frame beta chains. Rows with one shared CDR3 protein collapse into an entry with the most common genes and DNA. The sample profile shows approximately 220,000 distinct CDR3 sequences; under 20% of them were found once. Clones ranked in the top ten supply about 45% of the sample.

This receptor was taken from a male patient aged 2-9 years who had a stem cell transplant for acute lymphoblastic leukemia, so the T cells may come from the graft donor. The sequence joins TRBV7-3 to TRBJ2-5; 9 junctional bases match TRBD2. Material: PBMCs, mostly from graft donor cells, obtained 360 days after TCRalphabeta/CD19-depleted stem cell transplant. This receptor carries the CDR3 CASSPGTSLWETQYF. Here is the DNA: TGTGCCAGCAGCCCCGGGACTAGCCTCTGGGAGACCCAGTACTTC.